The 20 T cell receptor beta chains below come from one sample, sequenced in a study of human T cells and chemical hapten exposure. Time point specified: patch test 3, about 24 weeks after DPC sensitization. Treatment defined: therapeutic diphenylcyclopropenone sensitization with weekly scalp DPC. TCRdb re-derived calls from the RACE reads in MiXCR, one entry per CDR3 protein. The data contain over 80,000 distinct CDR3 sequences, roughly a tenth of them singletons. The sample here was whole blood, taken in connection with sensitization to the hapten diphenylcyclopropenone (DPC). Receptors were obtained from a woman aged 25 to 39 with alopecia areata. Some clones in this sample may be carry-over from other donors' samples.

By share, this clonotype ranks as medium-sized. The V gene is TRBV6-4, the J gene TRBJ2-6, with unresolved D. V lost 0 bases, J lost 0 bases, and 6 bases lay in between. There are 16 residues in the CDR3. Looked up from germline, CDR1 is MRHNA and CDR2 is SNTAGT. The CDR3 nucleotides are TGTGCCAGCAGTGACTCTTACACCTCTGGGGCCAACGTCCTGACTTTC. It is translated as CASSDSYTSGANVLTF.

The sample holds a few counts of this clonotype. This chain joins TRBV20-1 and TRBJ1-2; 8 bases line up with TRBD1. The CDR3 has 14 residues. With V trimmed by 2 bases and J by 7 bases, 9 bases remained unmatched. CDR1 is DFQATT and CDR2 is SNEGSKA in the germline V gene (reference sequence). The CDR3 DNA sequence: TGCAGTGCTAGATTTTCGGACAGGGAAGGTGGCTACACCTTC. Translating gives CSARFSDREGGYTF.

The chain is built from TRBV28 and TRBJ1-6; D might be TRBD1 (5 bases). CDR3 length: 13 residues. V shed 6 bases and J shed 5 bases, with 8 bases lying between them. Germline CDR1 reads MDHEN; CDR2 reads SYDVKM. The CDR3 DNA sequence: TGTGCCAGCAGGGGGCAGAATAATTCACCCCTCCACTTT. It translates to CASRGQNNSPLHF.

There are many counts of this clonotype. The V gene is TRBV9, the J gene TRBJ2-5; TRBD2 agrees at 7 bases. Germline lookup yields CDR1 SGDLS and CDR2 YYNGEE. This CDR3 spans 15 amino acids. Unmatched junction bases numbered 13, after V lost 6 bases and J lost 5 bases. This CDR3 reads CASNKGTTYDETQYF. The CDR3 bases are TGTGCCAGCAATAAAGGGACTACATACGATGAGACCCAGTACTTC. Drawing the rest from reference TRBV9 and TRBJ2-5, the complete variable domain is DSGVTQTPKHLITATGQRVTLRCSPRSGDLSVYWYQQSLDQGLQFLIQYYNGEERAKGNILERFSAQQFPDLHSELNLSSLELGDSALYFCASNKGTTYDETQYFGPGTRLLVL.

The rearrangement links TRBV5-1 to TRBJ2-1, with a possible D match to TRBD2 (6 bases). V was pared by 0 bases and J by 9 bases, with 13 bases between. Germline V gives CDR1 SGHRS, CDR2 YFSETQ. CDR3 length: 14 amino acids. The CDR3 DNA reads TGCGCCAGCAGCTTGGACCCGACTAGTGCTGAGCAGTTCTTC. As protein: CASSLDPTSAEQFF.

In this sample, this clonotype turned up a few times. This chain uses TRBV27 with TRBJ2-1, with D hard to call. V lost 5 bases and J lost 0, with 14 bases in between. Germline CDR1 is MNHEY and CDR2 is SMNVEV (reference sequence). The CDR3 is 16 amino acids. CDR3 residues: CASSEYRRSSYNEQFF. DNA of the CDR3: TGTGCCAGCAGTGAGTACAGAAGGAGCTCCTACAATGAGCAGTTCTTC.

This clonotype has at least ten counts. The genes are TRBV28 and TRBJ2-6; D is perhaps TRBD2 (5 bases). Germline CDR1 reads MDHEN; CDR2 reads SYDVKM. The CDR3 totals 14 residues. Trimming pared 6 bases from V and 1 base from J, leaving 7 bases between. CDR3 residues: CASRGRSGANVLTF. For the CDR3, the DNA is TGTGCCAGCAGAGGGAGATCTGGGGCCAACGTCCTGACTTTC.

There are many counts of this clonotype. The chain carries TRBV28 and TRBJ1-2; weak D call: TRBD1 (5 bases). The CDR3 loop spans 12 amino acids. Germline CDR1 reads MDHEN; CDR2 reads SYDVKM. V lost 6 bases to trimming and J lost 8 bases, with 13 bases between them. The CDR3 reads CASRRGVSGYTF. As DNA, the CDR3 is TGTGCCAGCAGACGGGGGGTCTCCGGCTACACCTTC.

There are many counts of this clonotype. CDR3: CASSDQDRATGELFF. The CDR3 DNA is TGTGCCAGCAGTGACCAGGACAGGGCCACCGGGGAGCTGTTTTTT. The chain couples TRBV6-1 to TRBJ2-2; TRBD1 matches at 8 bases. V lost 3 bases to trimming and J lost 4 bases; unmatched junction nucleotides: 4. Germline CDR1 reads MNHNS; CDR2 reads SASEGT. The CDR3 has 15 amino acids.

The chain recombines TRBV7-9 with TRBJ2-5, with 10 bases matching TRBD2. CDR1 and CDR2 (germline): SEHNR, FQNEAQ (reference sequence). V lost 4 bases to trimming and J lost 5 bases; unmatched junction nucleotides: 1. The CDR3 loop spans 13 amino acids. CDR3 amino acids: CASSSSGSETQYF. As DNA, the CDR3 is TGTGCCAGCAGCTCTAGCGGGAGCGAGACCCAGTACTTC.

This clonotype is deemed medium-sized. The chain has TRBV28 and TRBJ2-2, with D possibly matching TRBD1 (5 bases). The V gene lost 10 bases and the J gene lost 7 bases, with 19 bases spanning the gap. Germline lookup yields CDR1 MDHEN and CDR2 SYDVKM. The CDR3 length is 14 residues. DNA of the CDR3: TGTGCCACGACAATAGGGGCTGAGGTCGGGGAGCTGTTTTTT. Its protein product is CATTIGAEVGELFF.

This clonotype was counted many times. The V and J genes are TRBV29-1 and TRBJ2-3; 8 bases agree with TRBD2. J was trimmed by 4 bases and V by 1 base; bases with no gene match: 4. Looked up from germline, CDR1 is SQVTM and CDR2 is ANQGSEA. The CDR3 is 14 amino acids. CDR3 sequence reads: CSVEGSGVSDTQYF. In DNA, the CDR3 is TGCAGCGTTGAAGGTAGCGGGGTATCAGATACGCAGTATTTT.

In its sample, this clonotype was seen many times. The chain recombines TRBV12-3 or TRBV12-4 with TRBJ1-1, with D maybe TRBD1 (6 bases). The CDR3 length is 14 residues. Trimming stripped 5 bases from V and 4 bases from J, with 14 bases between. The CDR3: CASSQGLGVTEAFF. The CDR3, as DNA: TGTGCCAGCAGTCAGGGGCTGGGTGTCACTGAAGCTTTCTTT.

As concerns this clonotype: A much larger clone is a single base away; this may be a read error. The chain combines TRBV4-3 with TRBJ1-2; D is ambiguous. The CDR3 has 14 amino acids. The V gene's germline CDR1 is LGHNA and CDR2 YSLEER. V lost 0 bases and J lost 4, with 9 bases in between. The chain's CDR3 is CASSQDEAAYGYTF. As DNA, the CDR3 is TGCGCCAGCAGCCAAGATGAGGCCGCCTATGGCTACACCTTC.

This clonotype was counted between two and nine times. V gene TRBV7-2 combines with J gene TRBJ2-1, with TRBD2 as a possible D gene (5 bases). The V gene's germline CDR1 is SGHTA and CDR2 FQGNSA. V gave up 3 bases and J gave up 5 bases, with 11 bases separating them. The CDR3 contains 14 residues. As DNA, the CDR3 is TGTGCCAGCAGCTTTGGAGGACTTCACAATGAGCAGTTCTTC. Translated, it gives CASSFGGLHNEQFF.

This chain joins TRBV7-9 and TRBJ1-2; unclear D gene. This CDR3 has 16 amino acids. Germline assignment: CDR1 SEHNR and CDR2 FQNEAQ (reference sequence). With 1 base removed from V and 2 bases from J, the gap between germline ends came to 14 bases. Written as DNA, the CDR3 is TGTGCCAGCAGCTTAGTGGGCGGAGCAGGAAACTATGGCTACACCTTC. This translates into CASSLVGGAGNYGYTF.

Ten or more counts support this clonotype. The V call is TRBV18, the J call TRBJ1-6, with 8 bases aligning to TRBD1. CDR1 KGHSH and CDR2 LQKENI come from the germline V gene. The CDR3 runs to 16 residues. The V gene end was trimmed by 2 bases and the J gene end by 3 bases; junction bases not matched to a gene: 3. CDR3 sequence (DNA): TGTGCCAGCTCACCATCCGGACAGGGCTATAATTCACCCCTCCACTTT. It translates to CASSPSGQGYNSPLHF.

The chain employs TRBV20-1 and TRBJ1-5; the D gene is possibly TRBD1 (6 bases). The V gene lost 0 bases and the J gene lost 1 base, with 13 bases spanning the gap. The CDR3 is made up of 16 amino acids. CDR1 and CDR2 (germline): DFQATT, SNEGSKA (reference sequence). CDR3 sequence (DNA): TGCAGTGCTAGAGATCTGGGGGCCCGGAGCAATCAGCCCCAGCATTTT. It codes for CSARDLGARSNQPQHF.

The CDR3 nucleotides are TGTGCCAGCAGTCCCACCGGGACTAGCGCGAGGAGGGGCACAGATACGCAGTATTTT. Residues: CASSPTGTSARRGTDTQYF. This chain uses TRBV7-9 with TRBJ2-3; 10 bases match TRBD2. CDR3 length: 19 residues. Germline values: CDR1 SEHNR, CDR2 FQNEAQ (reference sequence). The V gene end was trimmed by 6 bases and the J gene end by 1 base; junction bases not matched to a gene: 16.

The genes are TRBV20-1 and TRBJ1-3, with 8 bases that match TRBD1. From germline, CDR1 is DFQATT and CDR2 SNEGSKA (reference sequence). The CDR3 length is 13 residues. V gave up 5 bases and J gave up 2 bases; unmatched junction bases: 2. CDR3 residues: CSAGRGPGNTIYF. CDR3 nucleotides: TGCAGTGCTGGCAGGGGGCCTGGAAACACCATATATTTT.